Shown below are 11 T cell receptor beta chains from a single sample sequenced in a study of T cell changes during pregnancy in multiple sclerosis. The protocol was immunoSEQ multiplex PCR, while the TCRdb copy is restricted to in-frame clones and leaves out a portion. The sample carries some 77,000 clones, 85% to 95% recorded once. Source: peripheral blood, taken after pregnancy. Receptors originate from a female donor in good health, enrolled as a control in a pregnancy study.

V and J are TRBV28 and TRBJ1-6, with D possibly TRBD1 on 5 matching bases. Trimming took 7 bases from V and 7 from J, leaving 14 bases between them. The CDR3 is 14 residues long. Germline loops: CDR1 MDHEN, CDR2 SYDVKM. The DNA for the CDR3 is TGTGCCAGCATGTTGGGGGGTCGAAATTCACCCCTCCACTTT. This encodes CASMLGGRNSPLHF.

The V gene is TRBV5-1, the J gene TRBJ2-5; possible D gene TRBD2, 6 bases. This CDR3 has 17 residues. Trimming left V 0 bases short and J 2 bases short, with 17 bases between. Germline CDR1 SGHRS, CDR2 YFSETQ. DNA for the CDR3: TGCGCCAGCAGCTTGGCTTCTTCCCTAGCGCCTCAAGAGACCCAGTACTTC. Protein: CASSLASSLAPQETQYF. The whole variable domain, filled in from reference TRBV5-1 and TRBJ2-5, reads KAGVTQTPRYLIKTRGQQVTLSCSPISGHRSVSWYQQTPGQGLQFLFEYFSETQRNKGNFPGRFSGRQFSNSRSEMNVSTLELGDSALYLCASSLASSLAPQETQYFGPGTRLLVL.

The rearrangement uses TRBV11-2 and TRBJ2-1; no clear D. This CDR3 spans 12 amino acids. Germline CDR1 and CDR2: SGHAT and FQNNGV. V shed 4 bases and J shed 5 bases, with 6 bases lying between them. In DNA form, the CDR3 reads TGTGCCAGCAGCTCCCGTAACAATGAGCAGTTCTTC. Its translation: CASSSRNNEQFF.

This chain connects TRBV15 to TRBJ2-5, with D maybe TRBD2 (5 bases). Germline V CDR1 and CDR2: LNHNV, YYDKDF (reference sequence). The CDR3 covers 13 residues. The germline V and J ends were trimmed by 1 base and 5 bases, with 8 bases remaining between them. CDR3 sequence reads: CATSRASQETQYF. In DNA form, the CDR3 reads TGTGCCACCAGCAGAGCTAGCCAGGAGACCCAGTACTTC.

The J gene is TRBJ2-3, the V gene TRBV5-1; 11 bases line up with TRBD1. Germline CDR1 SGHRS, CDR2 YFSETQ. CDR3 length: 21 amino acids. Trimming at V came to 4 bases and at J to 4 bases, leaving 23 bases not matched to a gene. The CDR3 DNA reads TGCGCCAGCAGCGGGGCCCCGGGACAGGGGGGACTAGCCACTCTCCCAGATACGCAGTATTTT. This gives the protein CASSGAPGQGGLATLPDTQYF.

This clone was found once. The CDR3 coding sequence is TGTGCCAGCAGTTTAGGCTGGGGACAGGGGGGGAAAGAGACCCAGTACTTC. This codes for CASSLGWGQGGKETQYF. This chain joins TRBV28 and TRBJ2-5; TRBD1 matches at 11 bases. There are 17 residues in the CDR3. After removal of 2 bases from V and 3 bases from J, the junction contained 8 bases not matched to a gene. CDR1 MDHEN and CDR2 SYDVKM come from the germline V gene.

The chain carries TRBV19 and TRBJ2-1; TRBD2 aligns across 12 bases. Trimming removed 3 bases from V and 8 bases from J; junction bases left unmatched: 8. The CDR3 is 16 residues long. Germline V gives CDR1 LNHDA, CDR2 SQIVND (reference sequence). The CDR3 is CASSMTSGSGLDEQFF. The CDR3 DNA is TGTGCCAGTAGTATGACTAGCGGGAGCGGGTTGGATGAGCAGTTCTTC.

The chain recombines TRBV5-5 with TRBJ2-3, with 8 positions matching TRBD2. The V and J ends lost 4 bases and 5 bases, in that order; junction bases with no gene match: 0. The CDR3 spans 12 residues. The germline V gene encodes CDR1 SGHKS and CDR2 YYEKEE (reference sequence). The CDR3 here is CASSSGGDTQYF. Written as DNA, the CDR3 is TGTGCCAGCAGCAGCGGGGGAGATACGCAGTATTTT.

CDR3 bases: TGTGCCTCTCGGGAGGCTAGCGGGGGGATGTCGTACAATGAGCAGTTCTTC. Amino acid sequence: CASREASGGMSYNEQFF. This sequence joins TRBV10-3 and TRBJ2-1; 11 positions agree with TRBD2. V lost 11 bases, J lost 4 bases, and 16 bases stayed unmatched. The CDR3 runs 17 residues. The V gene's germline CDR1 is ENHRY and CDR2 SYGVKD.

This chain links TRBV5-5 with TRBJ1-2; no clear D gene. Germline V lookup: CDR1 SGHKS, CDR2 YYEKEE (reference sequence). This CDR3 is 14 amino acids long. V gave up 2 bases and J gave up 0 bases, with 8 bases separating them. The CDR3 region is CASSLAASNYGYTF. The CDR3 nucleotides are TGTGCCAGCAGCTTAGCGGCATCTAACTATGGCTACACCTTC.

The chain links TRBV11-2 to TRBJ1-6; TRBD1 matches at 7 bases. Germline V CDR1 and CDR2: SGHAT, FQNNGV. The CDR3 totals 15 residues. The V segment lost 4 bases and the J segment 9 bases; nucleotides outside the gene matches: 9. CDR3 nucleotides: TGTGCCAGCAGCTCCCGCGGGCCAGGGGGTTCACCCCTCCACTTT. Its translation is CASSSRGPGGSPLHF.